Each of the 10 T cell receptor beta chains below was sequenced from the same sample in a study of blood T cells in healthy people across ages. Alongside a J-beta primer mix, a sample-barcoded 5' primer served in a second PCR lasting about 7 to 12 cycles. Each CDR3 protein is one row after TCRdb ran MiXCR on the 5' RACE reads. The sample yields 550,000 to 600,000 distinct CDR3 sequences, roughly 28% seen once. Sequenced material: blood. The receptor source for this set is a woman between 65 and 79 years old in good health.

This clonotype was seen a handful of times. The chain links TRBV12-3 or TRBV12-4 to TRBJ2-7; the D gene is possibly TRBD1 (5 bases). V lost 7 bases and J 0 bases, leaving 13 bases between the germline ends. This CDR3 has 14 residues. CDR3 DNA sequence: TGTGCCAGCAAATATGACAGCAGCTCCTACGAGCAGTACTTC. Residues: CASKYDSSSYEQYF.

The chain employs TRBV6-5 and TRBJ1-3; 9 bases align to TRBD1. In germline, CDR1 is MNHEY, CDR2 SVGAGI. The ends lost 0 bases at V and 2 bases at J; junction bases unmatched: 2. The CDR3 is 16 residues long. This CDR3 is CASSYSRDRAGNTIYF. CDR3 bases: TGTGCCAGCAGTTACTCAAGGGACAGGGCTGGAAACACCATATATTTT.

This clonotype has just a few counts. The chain has TRBV12-3 or TRBV12-4 and TRBJ2-2; D call uncertain. The CDR3 covers 11 residues. V was trimmed by 8 bases and J by 5 bases, leaving 6 bases between them. The CDR3 reads CASGQTGELFF. CDR3 DNA: TGTGCCAGCGGGCAGACCGGGGAGCTGTTTTTT.

The J gene is TRBJ1-4, the V gene TRBV3-1; 7 bases are shared with TRBD1. This CDR3 has 16 residues. V trimming: 0 bases; J trimming: 3 bases; junction bases outside the gene matches: 4. The germline gives CDR1 LGHDT, CDR2 YNNKEL (reference sequence). The CDR3 DNA is TGTGCCAGCAGCCAAGATGGCCAGGGGGCTAATGAAAAACTGTTTTTT. It specifies CASSQDGQGANEKLFF.

This clonotype was counted a few times. The chain links TRBV29-1 to TRBJ2-1, with D perhaps assigned TRBD1 or TRBD2 (5 bases each). Trimming shortened V by 1 base and J by 5 bases, and 15 bases separated the two germline ends. CDR3 length: 15 amino acids. Per the germline V gene, CDR1 is SQVTM and CDR2 is ANQGSEA. This CDR3 is CSVEGDPSGHNEQFF. For the CDR3, the DNA is TGCAGCGTTGAAGGGGACCCGAGCGGTCACAATGAGCAGTTCTTC.

The gene calls are TRBV6-4 and TRBJ1-2; D is ambiguous. Germline lookup yields CDR1 MRHNA and CDR2 SNTAGT. There are 13 residues in the CDR3. Trimming left V 7 bases short and J 5 bases short, with 14 bases between. Written as DNA, the CDR3 is TGTGCCAGCAAAAGTAGCGGGTCATATGGCTACACCTTC. Translated, it gives CASKSSGSYGYTF.

V usage is TRBV7-9 and J usage is TRBJ1-5; possibly TRBD1 for D (5 bases). The CDR3 length is 13 residues. The germline V gene has CDR1 SEHNR and CDR2 FQNEAQ (reference sequence). The V end lost 4 bases, the J end lost 3 bases, and 7 bases lay between the germline ends. CDR3 region: CASSSQANQPQHF. The CDR3 region has the DNA TGTGCCAGCAGCTCACAGGCCAATCAGCCCCAGCATTTT.

There are many counts of this clonotype. This chain connects TRBV20-1 to TRBJ1-1; 8 positions match TRBD1. J was trimmed by 3 bases and V by 5 bases; bases with no gene match: 5. Germline V lookup: CDR1 DFQATT, CDR2 SNEGSKA (reference sequence). This CDR3 is 13 amino acids long. The CDR3 sequence: CSAVRDRHTEAFF. CDR3 sequence (DNA): TGCAGTGCTGTCAGGGACAGGCACACTGAAGCTTTCTTT.

V usage is TRBV18 and J usage is TRBJ2-3, with TRBD1 identical over 7 bases. After removal of 3 bases from V and 3 bases from J, the junction contained 9 bases not matched to a gene. The CDR3 sequence is 16 residues long. Per germline, CDR1 KGHSH and CDR2 LQKENI. CDR3 nucleotides: TGTGCCAGCTCACCTACCGAGGGGGCGAGGACAGATACGCAGTATTTT. Translating it yields CASSPTEGARTDTQYF.

This chain links TRBV7-9 with TRBJ2-1; D is perhaps TRBD1 (6 bases). There are 14 residues in the CDR3. V lost 0 bases to trimming and J lost 8 bases, with 11 bases between them. In germline, CDR1 is SEHNR, CDR2 FQNEAQ (reference sequence). CDR3 in amino acids: CASSLANQGYEQFF. CDR3 DNA sequence: TGTGCCAGCAGCTTAGCGAACCAGGGGTATGAGCAGTTCTTC.